A single sample gave rise to the 17 T cell receptor beta chains below, sequenced in a study of shared clonotypes between healthy human individuals. Only CD45RO-negative cells positively selected for CCR7 counted as naive CD8 cells, so terminally differentiated effector memory CD45RA+ cells were excluded. Repertoires were generated with immunoSEQ multiplex PCR, while TCRdb's copy carries only in-frame clones and drops some. The table has about 650,000 clones, around 95% seen once. Sequencing was performed on naive CD8+ T cells sorted from blood. These receptors came from a woman between 25 and 40 years old in good health.

The gene calls are TRBV6-5 and TRBJ1-1; D is unclear. The CDR3 is 14 residues long. Germline V lookup: CDR1 MNHEY, CDR2 SVGAGI. The ends were cut back, 8 bases at V and 1 base at J, with 14 bases in the middle. In DNA form, the CDR3 reads TGTGCCAGCGGCATCGGCGGGCAGAACACTGAAGCTTTCTTT. It encodes CASGIGGQNTEAFF.

The genes are TRBV18 and TRBJ1-1, with 9 bases fitting TRBD1. The CDR3 runs 14 residues. After removal of 4 bases from V and 5 bases from J, the junction contained 5 bases not matched to a gene. CDR1 is KGHSH, CDR2 LQKENI, per germline. The CDR3 sequence is CASSLTDRGTEAFF. The CDR3 DNA sequence: TGTGCCAGCTCACTTACGGACAGGGGAACTGAAGCTTTCTTT.

V gene TRBV27 combines with J gene TRBJ2-7; no clear D. CDR3 length: 17 residues. CDR1 and CDR2 from the germline V gene are MNHEY and SMNVEV (reference sequence). Trimming took 3 bases from V and 2 from J, leaving 20 bases between them. CDR3 loop: CASSFQPAYGNAYEQYF. The CDR3, as DNA: TGTGCCAGCAGTTTCCAGCCGGCCTACGGAAACGCCTACGAGCAGTACTTC.

A single count supports this clone. The gene calls are TRBV28 and TRBJ1-2; D might be TRBD1 (5 bases). V dropped 2 bases and J dropped 4 bases, with 8 bases sitting between them. The germline V gene encodes CDR1 MDHEN and CDR2 SYDVKM. CDR3 size: 13 residues. The CDR3 nucleotides are TGTGCCAGCAGTTTAAGGGGAATCTATGGCTACACCTTC. Translation: CASSLRGIYGYTF.

In its sample, this clone was seen once. This chain links TRBV5-1 with TRBJ1-2, with D uncertain. The CDR3 contains 12 residues. The V and J ends lost 4 bases and 6 bases respectively, with 10 bases between them. Germline V gene sequence: CDR1 SGHRS, CDR2 YFSETQ. CDR3 protein: CASSPSNDGYTF. CDR3 sequence (DNA): TGCGCCAGCAGCCCCAGCAACGATGGCTACACCTTC.

The V call is TRBV7-9, the J call TRBJ1-1, with 9 bases lining up with TRBD1. Germline CDR1 reads SEHNR; CDR2 reads FQNEAQ (reference sequence). The V gene end was trimmed by 4 bases and the J gene end by 10 bases; junction bases not matched to a gene: 16. The CDR3 has 16 amino acids. CDR3: CASSSISWTGVASAFF. The CDR3 DNA follows: TGTGCCAGCAGCTCAATCAGCTGGACAGGGGTGGCGTCAGCTTTCTTT.

This chain joins TRBV4-1 and TRBJ2-1; possible D gene TRBD2, 5 bases. The V end was cut by 4 bases, the J end by 5 bases, with 12 bases between. The germline gives CDR1 MGHRA, CDR2 YSYEKL. This CDR3 spans 14 amino acids. DNA of the CDR3: TGCGCCAGCAGCCCCTCGAGCGGTAACAATGAGCAGTTCTTC. Translated: CASSPSSGNNEQFF.

Points on this clone: The same CDR3 arises from other DNA sequences in this sample as well. This chain joins TRBV27 and TRBJ2-2; maybe TRBD1 (6 bases). The CDR3 runs to 14 residues. Germline assignment: CDR1 MNHEY and CDR2 SMNVEV (reference sequence). Trimming pared 6 bases from V and 4 bases from J, leaving 12 bases between. The CDR3 DNA sequence: TGTGCCAGCAGGCTTGGGGGCGGCACCGGGGAGCTGTTTTTT. This codes for CASRLGGGTGELFF.

V is TRBV2 and J is TRBJ1-2, with unresolved D. The CDR3 consists of 13 residues. The V gene lost 5 bases and the J gene lost 5 bases, with 12 bases spanning the gap. Per germline, CDR1 SNHLY and CDR2 FYNNEI. The CDR3 region has the DNA TGTGCCAGCAGTCCTGACCCTGGGTATGGCTACACCTTC. It translates to CASSPDPGYGYTF. Full variable domain (remainder filled in from reference TRBV2 and TRBJ1-2): EPEVTQTPSHQVTQMGQEVILRCVPISNHLYFYWYRQILGQKVEFLVSFYNNEISEKSEIFDDQFSVERPDGSNFTLKIRSTKLEDSAMYFCASSPDPGYGYTFGSGTRLTVV.

V and J are TRBV28 and TRBJ1-5; D unresolved. The CDR3 covers 15 residues. The germline V gene has CDR1 MDHEN and CDR2 SYDVKM. V was pared by 1 base and J by 5 bases, with 12 bases between. In nucleotides, the CDR3 is TGTGCCAGCAGTTTATCTCCGCCTGACTATCAGCCCCAGCATTTT. Protein sequence: CASSLSPPDYQPQHF.

The V and J genes are TRBV6-1 and TRBJ2-4; 7 bases agree with TRBD1. Germline V gene sequence: CDR1 MNHNS, CDR2 SASEGT. The CDR3 has 11 residues. The J segment lost 7 bases and the V segment lost 6 bases, leaving 0 bases of the junction unmatched. The CDR3 spells CASRTGNIQYF. The CDR3 DNA reads TGTGCCAGCAGGACAGGGAACATTCAGTACTTC.

The CDR3 DNA reads as TGTGCCAGCAGCCCATGGAGAGCGCGTCAGTACTTC. Translated, it gives CASSPWRARQYF. The chain links TRBV28 to TRBJ2-4, with D unclear. The V and J ends lost 6 bases and 12 bases respectively, with 15 bases between them. Germline lookup yields CDR1 MDHEN and CDR2 SYDVKM. The CDR3 is made up of 12 amino acids.

This sequence joins TRBV7-9 and TRBJ1-1; D gene ambiguous. V lost 0 bases to trimming and J lost 6 bases, with 8 bases between them. Germline V CDR1 and CDR2: SEHNR, FQNEAQ (reference sequence). This CDR3 contains 13 residues. The DNA for the CDR3 is TGTGCCAGCAGCTTAGCTGGGTCCCCTGAAGCTTTCTTT. It encodes CASSLAGSPEAFF.

The rearrangement links TRBV5-1 to TRBJ1-1; D remains ambiguous. V lost 5 bases, J lost 1 base, and 12 bases lay in between. Germline V gene lookup returns CDR1 SGHRS and CDR2 YFSETQ. The CDR3 covers 14 residues. CDR3 DNA sequence: TGCGCCAGCAGATACAAAGAAGAGAACACTGAAGCTTTCTTT. Its translation is CASRYKEENTEAFF.

V gene TRBV19 combines with J gene TRBJ2-1; 7 nucleotides match TRBD2. The CDR3 extends over 15 amino acids. V was pared by 5 bases and J by 4 bases, with 8 bases of the junction left unmatched. The germline CDR1 and CDR2 sequences are LNHDA and SQIVND (reference sequence). The CDR3 region is CASSFLAEGYNEQFF. The CDR3 nucleotides are TGTGCCAGTAGTTTTCTAGCGGAGGGGTACAATGAGCAGTTCTTC. Combining the CDR3 with reference TRBV19 and TRBJ2-1 gives the whole variable domain DGGITQSPKYLFRKEGQNVTLSCEQNLNHDAMYWYRQDPGQGLRLIYYSQIVNDFQKGDIAEGYSVSREKKESFPLTVTSAQKNPTAFYLCASSFLAEGYNEQFFGPGTRLTVL.

With respect to this clone: The same CDR3 arises from other DNA sequences in this sample as well. The genes are TRBV7-9 and TRBJ1-1; D remains ambiguous. Germline CDR1 SEHNR, CDR2 FQNEAQ (reference sequence). The CDR3 extends over 12 amino acids. V was shortened by 3 bases and J by 4 bases, with 6 bases between the two germline ends. The CDR3 sequence is CASSLAATEAFF. The DNA of the CDR3 is TGTGCCAGCAGCTTGGCAGCCACTGAAGCTTTCTTT.

This clone appeared a single time. This chain connects TRBV7-9 to TRBJ2-4, with unresolved D. Germline CDR1 and CDR2: SEHNR and FQNEAQ (reference sequence). The CDR3 spans 14 residues. The V and J ends lost 2 bases and 7 bases respectively, with 12 bases between them. The CDR3 nucleotides are TGTGCCAGCAGCTTAAGCAACTTGAGGAACATTCAGTACTTC. It specifies CASSLSNLRNIQYF.